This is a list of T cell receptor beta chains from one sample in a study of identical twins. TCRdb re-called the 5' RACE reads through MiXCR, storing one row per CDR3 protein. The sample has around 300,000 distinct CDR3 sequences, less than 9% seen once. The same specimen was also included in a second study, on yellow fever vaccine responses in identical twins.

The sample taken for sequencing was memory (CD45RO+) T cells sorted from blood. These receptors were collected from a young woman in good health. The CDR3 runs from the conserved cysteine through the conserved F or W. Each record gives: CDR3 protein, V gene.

CDR3aa: CASSLINTGELFF
v_gene: TRBV7-3

CDR3aa: CASSLAGGPGDTQYF
v_gene: TRBV5-6

CDR3aa: CSAQVVLRAVTDTQYF
v_gene: TRBV20-1

CDR3aa: CAISDLSTDTQYF
v_gene: TRBV10-3

CDR3aa: CAGSQGRNTEAFF
v_gene: TRBV14

CDR3aa: CASSPTSGGTDTQYF
v_gene: TRBV5-1

CDR3aa: CATSRASGGGQETQYF
v_gene: TRBV15

CDR3aa: CASSEVVRGRSDTQYF
v_gene: TRBV6-1

CDR3aa: CASSLRLGSNQPQHF
v_gene: TRBV12-3/TRBV12-4

CDR3aa: CAIGEGGKTLEQYF
v_gene: TRBV10-3

CDR3aa: CASSPDPDRGGGELFF
v_gene: TRBV6-4

CDR3aa: CASTRDSPNTGELFF
v_gene: TRBV12-3/TRBV12-4